The 20 T cell receptor beta chains listed next were all sequenced from one sample in a study of blood T cell repertoires in COVID-19. Sequencing was performed with immunoSEQ multiplex PCR; in TCRdb, only in-frame clones are kept and a portion is missing. The sample records 350,000 to 450,000 clones, roughly 86% being singletons. The material sequenced was PBMCs or T cells enriched from blood (not recorded which). The receptors come from a man aged 35 to 55 in a cohort exposed to, infected with or recovered from COVID-19 (not recorded which).

This chain joins TRBV28 and TRBJ2-2; D may be TRBD2 (6 bases). The CDR3 spans 14 residues. CDR1 is MDHEN and CDR2 is SYDVKM in the germline V gene. Trimming stripped 10 bases from V and 1 base from J, with 13 bases between. CDR3 region: CATTGLLNTGELFF. The CDR3 bases are TGTGCCACCACTGGACTATTGAACACCGGGGAGCTGTTTTTT.

V is TRBV5-1 and J is TRBJ2-2, with 8 nucleotides matching TRBD1. J was trimmed by 4 bases and V by 5 bases; bases with no gene match: 7. This CDR3 contains 15 residues. CDR1 and CDR2 (germline): SGHRS, YFSETQ. The CDR3 reads CASRPGTGFTGELFF. In nucleotides, the CDR3 is TGCGCCAGCAGACCTGGGACAGGTTTCACCGGGGAGCTGTTTTTT.

This clone was seen just once. This chain uses TRBV21-1 with TRBJ1-1; the listed D gene, TRBD1, was not tested against the DNA. TRBV21-1 is listed as a pseudogene. The length of the CDR3 is 17 residues. CDR3 nucleotides: TGTGCCAGCAGTTTGGTGAGGGCAGGGGTTAGGAACACTGAAGCTTTCTTT. It codes for CASSLVRAGVRNTEAFF.

The chain is built from TRBV7-9 and TRBJ1-6; D possibly corresponds to TRBD1 (5 bases). V was trimmed by 3 bases and J by 6 bases, leaving 12 bases between them. The CDR3 loop spans 15 amino acids. Germline assignment: CDR1 SEHNR and CDR2 FQNEAQ (reference sequence). The CDR3 region has the DNA TGTGCCAGCAGCTTCAGGGAGGGAACTAATTCACCCCTCCACTTT. It codes for CASSFREGTNSPLHF.

The gene calls are TRBV4-1 and TRBJ1-4, with 9 bases lining up with TRBD1. CDR1 is MGHRA and CDR2 is YSYEKL in the germline V gene. Trimming at V came to 1 base and at J to 7 bases, leaving 16 bases not matched to a gene. This CDR3 comprises 19 residues. Written as DNA, the CDR3 is TGCGCCAGCAGCCAAGTTTGGGGGAACAGGGGGCAGAGGAGTGAAAAACTGTTTTTT. Its protein is CASSQVWGNRGQRSEKLFF.

The chain combines TRBV5-6 with TRBJ2-5, with D perhaps TRBD1 (6 bases). V lost 0 bases and J lost 5, with 8 bases in between. CDR3 size: 13 residues. CDR1 and CDR2 (germline): SGHDT, YYEEEE. The CDR3 region is CASSLDRVETQYF. CDR3 coding DNA: TGTGCCAGCAGCTTGGACAGGGTGGAGACCCAGTACTTC.

The V and J genes are TRBV7-2 and TRBJ1-3, with a weak D call TRBD1 (6 bases). V was cut by 5 bases and J by 8 bases, with 13 bases left in between. This CDR3 comprises 13 residues. Germline values: CDR1 SGHTA, CDR2 FQGNSA. The CDR3 sequence is CASSVEQGYTIYF. The DNA of the CDR3 is TGTGCCAGCAGCGTCGAACAGGGCTACACCATATATTTT.

The chain uses TRBV30 and TRBJ2-7; tentatively, D is TRBD1 (6 bases). Germline lookup yields CDR1 GTSNPN and CDR2 SVGIG (reference sequence). The CDR3 totals 13 residues. The V and J ends lost 0 bases and 2 bases respectively, with 8 bases between them. The CDR3 protein is CAWSVGTPYEQYF. As DNA, the CDR3 is TGTGCCTGGAGTGTTGGGACACCCTACGAGCAGTACTTC.

The chain joins TRBV6-5 to TRBJ2-7; no clear D. The germline V and J ends were trimmed by 7 bases and 2 bases, with 9 bases remaining between them. This CDR3 comprises 12 residues. The V gene's germline CDR1 is MNHEY and CDR2 SVGAGI. DNA for the CDR3: TGTGCCAGCACATTAAGAGCCTACGAGCAGTACTTC. This gives the protein CASTLRAYEQYF.

The CDR3 region is CASSQVRNTGELFF. The CDR3, as DNA: TGCGCCAGCAGCCAAGTTCGGAACACCGGGGAGCTGTTTTTT. The chain joins TRBV4-1 to TRBJ2-2; D unresolved. V gave up 1 base and J gave up 1 base, with 4 bases separating them. Germline values: CDR1 MGHRA, CDR2 YSYEKL. This CDR3 is 14 amino acids long.

The gene calls are TRBV28 and TRBJ1-6, with D tentatively TRBD1 (6 bases). CDR1 and CDR2 from the germline V gene are MDHEN and SYDVKM. This CDR3 has 13 residues. With 5 bases removed from V and 8 bases from J, the gap between germline ends came to 10 bases. The chain's CDR3 is CASSLNRDSPLHF. CDR3 bases: TGTGCCAGCAGTCTAAACAGGGATTCACCCCTCCACTTT. Complete variable domain (other parts from reference TRBV28 and TRBJ1-6): DVKVTQSSRYLVKRTGEKVFLECVQDMDHENMFWYRQDPGLGLRLIYFSYDVKMKEKGDIPEGYSVSREKKERFSLILESASTNQTSMYLCASSLNRDSPLHFGNGTRLTVT.

The genes are TRBV18 and TRBJ2-3; 8 bases agree with TRBD2. After removal of 6 bases from V and 4 bases from J, the junction contained 6 bases not matched to a gene. The CDR3 spans 14 residues. Germline lookup yields CDR1 KGHSH and CDR2 LQKENI. DNA for the CDR3: TGTGCCAGCTCTCCCGGGGGGGGAGCAGATACGCAGTATTTT. Amino acids: CASSPGGGADTQYF.

CDR3 sequence (DNA): TGTGCCAGCAGTTACAGGCAGGTGCCAGGAAACACCATATATTTT. Protein product: CASSYRQVPGNTIYF. The chain has TRBV6-5 and TRBJ1-3; no definite D call. Germline CDR1 MNHEY, CDR2 SVGAGI. V dropped 2 bases and J dropped 4 bases, with 12 bases sitting between them. CDR3 length: 15 residues.

This chain joins TRBV18 and TRBJ2-1, with 7 nucleotides matching TRBD2. Germline CDR1 KGHSH, CDR2 LQKENI. The CDR3 consists of 17 residues. J was trimmed by 5 bases and V by 1 base; bases with no gene match: 11. The CDR3 loop is CASSPLTGGVIHNEQFF. CDR3 DNA sequence: TGTGCCAGCTCACCACTAACGGGAGGAGTGATCCACAATGAGCAGTTCTTC.

The chain is built from TRBV18 and TRBJ2-5, with 8 bases that match TRBD1. V lost 3 bases and J lost 4; bases outside the gene matches: 13. CDR3 size: 17 residues. Germline CDR1 KGHSH, CDR2 LQKENI. The CDR3 here is CASSPLLKDRARETQYF. DNA for the CDR3: TGTGCCAGCTCACCTTTGCTTAAGGACAGGGCTCGAGAGACCCAGTACTTC. The variable domain in full, with the rest retrieved from reference TRBV18 and TRBJ2-5, is NAGVMQNPRHLVRRRGQEARLRCSPMKGHSHVYWYRQLPEEGLKFMVYLQKENIIDESGMPKERFSAEFPKEGPSILRIQQVVRGDSAAYFCASSPLLKDRARETQYFGPGTRLLVL.

The gene calls are TRBV7-9 and TRBJ1-4, with a tentative D call TRBD1 (5 bases). Between the trimmed V and J ends, which lost 7 bases and 4 bases, there was a span of 13 bases. CDR1 and CDR2 from the germline V gene are SEHNR and FQNEAQ (reference sequence). The CDR3 is made up of 14 amino acids. The CDR3 region has the DNA TGTGCCAGCACCTGGGGGGTGGATAATGAAAAACTGTTTTTT. Translation: CASTWGVDNEKLFF. Using reference TRBV7-9 and TRBJ1-4 for the parts outside the CDR3, the full variable domain is DTGVSQNPRHKITKRGQNVTFRCDPISEHNRLYWYRQTLGQGPEFLTYFQNEAQLEKSRLLSDRFSAERPKGSFSTLEIQRTEQGDSAMYLCASTWGVDNEKLFFGSGTQLSVL.

This chain uses TRBV11-2 with TRBJ2-7; unclear D gene. Germline values: CDR1 SGHAT, CDR2 FQNNGV. V was shortened by 0 bases and J by 4 bases, with 10 bases between the two germline ends. The CDR3 loop spans 14 amino acids. In DNA form, the CDR3 reads TGTGCCAGCAGCTTAGAAACTAACTTTTACGAGCAGTACTTC. Amino acids: CASSLETNFYEQYF.

The CDR3 sequence is CASSPVRNQETQYF. The DNA for the CDR3 is TGTGCCAGCAGCCCCGTGAGGAACCAAGAGACCCAGTACTTC. This chain connects TRBV4-2 to TRBJ2-5; D unresolved. The CDR3 is made up of 14 amino acids. Between the trimmed V and J ends, which lost 4 bases and 0 bases, there was a span of 9 bases. CDR1 LGHNA and CDR2 YNFKEQ come from the germline V gene.

The V gene is TRBV19, the J gene TRBJ2-7; 9 bases align to TRBD1. This CDR3 is built from 15 residues. With V trimmed by 2 bases and J by 2 bases, 4 bases remained unmatched. Per the germline V gene, CDR1 is LNHDA and CDR2 is SQIVND (reference sequence). The CDR3 DNA reads TGTGCCAGTAGTATACGAGACAGGGGGGCCTACGAGCAGTACTTC. It translates to CASSIRDRGAYEQYF.

The chain couples TRBV30 to TRBJ2-7, with 7 bases fitting TRBD2. CDR1 is GTSNPN and CDR2 is SVGIG in the germline V gene (reference sequence). After removal of 0 bases from V and 3 bases from J, the junction contained 5 bases not matched to a gene. There are 14 residues in the CDR3. This CDR3 reads CAWSVSGTDYEQYF. As DNA, the CDR3 is TGTGCCTGGAGTGTAAGCGGGACTGACTACGAGCAGTACTTC.